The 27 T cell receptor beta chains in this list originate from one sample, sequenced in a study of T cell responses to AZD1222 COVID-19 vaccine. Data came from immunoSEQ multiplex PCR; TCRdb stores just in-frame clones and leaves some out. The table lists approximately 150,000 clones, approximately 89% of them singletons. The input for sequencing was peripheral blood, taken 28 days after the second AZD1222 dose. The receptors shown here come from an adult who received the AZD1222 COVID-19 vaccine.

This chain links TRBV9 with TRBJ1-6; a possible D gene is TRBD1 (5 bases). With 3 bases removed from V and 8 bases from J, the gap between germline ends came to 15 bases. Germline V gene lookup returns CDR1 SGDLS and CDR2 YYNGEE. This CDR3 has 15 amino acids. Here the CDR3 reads CASSARTTRDSPLHF. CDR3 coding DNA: TGTGCCAGCAGCGCGCGGACAACCAGGGATTCACCCCTCCACTTT.

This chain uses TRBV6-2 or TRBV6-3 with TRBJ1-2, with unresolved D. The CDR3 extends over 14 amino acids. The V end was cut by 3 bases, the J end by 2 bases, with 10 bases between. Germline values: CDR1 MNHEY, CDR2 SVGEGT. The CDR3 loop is CASSYTRRNYGYTF. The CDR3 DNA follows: TGTGCCAGCAGTTATACTCGGAGGAACTATGGCTACACCTTC.

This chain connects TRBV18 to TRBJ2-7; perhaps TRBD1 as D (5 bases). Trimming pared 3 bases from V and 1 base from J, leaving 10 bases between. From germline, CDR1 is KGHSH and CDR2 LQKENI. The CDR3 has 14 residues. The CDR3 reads CASSPLDKSYEQYF. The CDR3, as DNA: TGTGCCAGCTCACCTCTGGACAAGTCCTACGAGCAGTACTTC.

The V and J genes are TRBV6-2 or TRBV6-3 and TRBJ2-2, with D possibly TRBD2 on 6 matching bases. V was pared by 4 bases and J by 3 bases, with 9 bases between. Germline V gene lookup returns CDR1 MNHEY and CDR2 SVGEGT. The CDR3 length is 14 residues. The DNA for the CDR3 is TGTGCCAGCAGTTCCGGGAGCGACACCGGGGAGCTGTTTTTT. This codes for CASSSGSDTGELFF.

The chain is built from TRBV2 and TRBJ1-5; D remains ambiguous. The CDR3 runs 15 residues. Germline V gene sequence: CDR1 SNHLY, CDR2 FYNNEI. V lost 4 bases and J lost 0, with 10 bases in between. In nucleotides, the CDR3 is TGTGCCAGCAGTGGGCAGAGCTATAGCAATCAGCCCCAGCATTTT. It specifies CASSGQSYSNQPQHF.

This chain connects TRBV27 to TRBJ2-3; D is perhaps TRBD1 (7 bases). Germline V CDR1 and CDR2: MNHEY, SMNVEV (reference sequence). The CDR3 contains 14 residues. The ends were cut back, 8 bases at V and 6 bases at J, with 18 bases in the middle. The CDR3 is CASRQGGFLDTQYF. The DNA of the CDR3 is TGTGCCAGCCGACAGGGAGGCTTTTTGGATACGCAGTATTTT.

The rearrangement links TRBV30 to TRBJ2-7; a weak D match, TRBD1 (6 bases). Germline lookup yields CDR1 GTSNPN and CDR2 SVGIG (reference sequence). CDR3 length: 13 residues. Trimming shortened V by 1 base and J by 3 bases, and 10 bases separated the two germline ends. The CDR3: CAWSGDTLYEQYF. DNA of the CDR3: TGTGCCTGGAGTGGGGACACCCTCTACGAGCAGTACTTC.

CDR3 residues: CASSWTGGKQPQHF. As DNA, the CDR3 is TGTGCCAGCAGTTGGACAGGGGGAAAACAGCCCCAGCATTTT. The V gene is TRBV27, the J gene TRBJ1-5, with 10 positions matching TRBD1. Trimming removed 4 bases from V and 7 bases from J; junction bases left unmatched: 4. Germline V gene data show CDR1 as MNHEY and CDR2 as SMNVEV (reference sequence). CDR3 length: 14 amino acids.

CDR3: CASSRLASGGTEAFF. Written as DNA, the CDR3 is TGTGCCAGCAGTCGCCTGGCCAGTGGTGGCACTGAAGCTTTCTTT. The chain uses TRBV28 and TRBJ1-1; D is unresolved. The CDR3 length is 15 residues. V was clipped by 5 bases and J by 4 bases, with 17 bases between them. Looked up from germline, CDR1 is MDHEN and CDR2 is SYDVKM.

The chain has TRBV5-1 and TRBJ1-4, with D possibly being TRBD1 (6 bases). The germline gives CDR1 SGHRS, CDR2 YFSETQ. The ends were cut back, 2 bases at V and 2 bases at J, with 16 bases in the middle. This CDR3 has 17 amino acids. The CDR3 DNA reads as TGCGCCAGCAGCTTTCAGGGGCCCCAAAGCACTAATGAAAAACTGTTTTTT. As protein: CASSFQGPQSTNEKLFF.

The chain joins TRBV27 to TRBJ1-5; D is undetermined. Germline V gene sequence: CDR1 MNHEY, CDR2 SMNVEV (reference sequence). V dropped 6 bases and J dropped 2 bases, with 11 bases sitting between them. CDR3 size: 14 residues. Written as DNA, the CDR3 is TGTGCCAGCAGCCCGAACGCGGGCAATCAGCCCCAGCATTTT. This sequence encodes CASSPNAGNQPQHF.

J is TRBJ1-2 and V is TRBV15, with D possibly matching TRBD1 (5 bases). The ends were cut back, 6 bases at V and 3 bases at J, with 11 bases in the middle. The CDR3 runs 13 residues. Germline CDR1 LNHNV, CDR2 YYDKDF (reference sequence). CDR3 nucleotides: TGTGCCACCAGGCAGGGATCCTACTATGGCTACACCTTC. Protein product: CATRQGSYYGYTF.

The CDR3 sequence is CAWTPAFSETFPTGELFF. CDR3 bases: TGTGCCTGGACCCCCGCCTTTTCGGAAACCTTTCCCACCGGGGAGCTGTTTTTT. The rearrangement links TRBV30 to TRBJ2-2; D remains unclear. V lost 4 bases and J 4 bases, leaving 25 bases between the germline ends. The germline V gene has CDR1 GTSNPN and CDR2 SVGIG (reference sequence). This CDR3 contains 18 residues.

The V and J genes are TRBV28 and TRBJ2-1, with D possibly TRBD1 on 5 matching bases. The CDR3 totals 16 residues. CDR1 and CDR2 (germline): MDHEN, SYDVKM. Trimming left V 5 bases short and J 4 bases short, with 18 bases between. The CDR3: CASSTRQRPEYNEQFF. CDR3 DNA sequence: TGTGCCAGCAGTACCAGACAGAGACCCGAGTACAATGAGCAGTTCTTC.

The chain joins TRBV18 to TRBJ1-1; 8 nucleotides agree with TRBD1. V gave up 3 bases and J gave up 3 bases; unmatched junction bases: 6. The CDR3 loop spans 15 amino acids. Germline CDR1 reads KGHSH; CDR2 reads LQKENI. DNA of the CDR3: TGTGCCAGCTCACCGTGGACAGGGCAAGACACTGAAGCTTTCTTT. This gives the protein CASSPWTGQDTEAFF.

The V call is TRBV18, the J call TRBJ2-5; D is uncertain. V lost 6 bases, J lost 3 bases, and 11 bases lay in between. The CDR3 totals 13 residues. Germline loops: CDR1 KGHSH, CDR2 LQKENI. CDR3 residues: CASSQLREETQYF. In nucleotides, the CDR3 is TGTGCCAGCTCCCAACTGAGAGAAGAGACCCAGTACTTC.

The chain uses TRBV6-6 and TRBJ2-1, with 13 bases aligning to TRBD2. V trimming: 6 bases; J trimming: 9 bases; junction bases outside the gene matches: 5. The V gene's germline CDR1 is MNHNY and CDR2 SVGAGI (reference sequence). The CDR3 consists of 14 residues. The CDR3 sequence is CASSLGLAGSEQFF. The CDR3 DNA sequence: TGTGCCAGCAGCCTGGGACTAGCGGGAAGTGAGCAGTTCTTC.

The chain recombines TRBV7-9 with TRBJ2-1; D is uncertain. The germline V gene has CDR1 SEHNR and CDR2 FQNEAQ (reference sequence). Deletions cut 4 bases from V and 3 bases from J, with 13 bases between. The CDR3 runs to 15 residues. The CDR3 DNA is TGTGCCAGCAGCTCCGGTCTGGTCATCTACAATGAGCAGTTCTTC. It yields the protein CASSSGLVIYNEQFF.

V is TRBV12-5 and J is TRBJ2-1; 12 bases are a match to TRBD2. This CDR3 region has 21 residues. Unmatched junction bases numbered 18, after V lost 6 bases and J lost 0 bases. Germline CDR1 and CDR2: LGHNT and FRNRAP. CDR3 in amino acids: CASGFQALGLAGPSSYNEQFF. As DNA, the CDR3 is TGTGCTAGTGGGTTCCAGGCCCTCGGACTAGCGGGACCCTCCTCCTACAATGAGCAGTTCTTC.

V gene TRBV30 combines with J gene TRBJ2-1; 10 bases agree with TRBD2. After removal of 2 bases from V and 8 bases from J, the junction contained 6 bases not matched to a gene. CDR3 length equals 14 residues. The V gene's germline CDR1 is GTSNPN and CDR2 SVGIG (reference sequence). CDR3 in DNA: TGTGCCTGGAGTCCCTGGACTAGCGGCCATGAGCAGTTCTTC. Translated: CAWSPWTSGHEQFF.

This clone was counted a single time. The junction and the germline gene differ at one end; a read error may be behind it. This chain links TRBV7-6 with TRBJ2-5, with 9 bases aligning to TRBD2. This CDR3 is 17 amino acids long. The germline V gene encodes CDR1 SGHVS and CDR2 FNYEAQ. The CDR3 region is CASSLKPSGTDHETQYF. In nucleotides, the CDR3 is TGTGCCAGCAGCCTTAAGCCTAGCGGGACGGACCATGAGACCCAGTACTTC.

The CDR3 sequence is CASSPGGSSETQYF. The CDR3 DNA is TGTGCCAGCTCACCAGGGGGTTCAAGCGAGACCCAGTACTTC. The gene calls are TRBV18 and TRBJ2-5, with D tentatively TRBD1 or TRBD2 (5 bases each). Trimming took off 2 bases at V and 5 bases at J, with 12 bases between the two ends. The length of the CDR3 is 14 residues. Per the germline V gene, CDR1 is KGHSH and CDR2 is LQKENI.

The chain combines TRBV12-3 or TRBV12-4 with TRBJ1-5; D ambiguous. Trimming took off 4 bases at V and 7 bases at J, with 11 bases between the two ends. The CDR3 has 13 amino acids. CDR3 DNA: TGTGCCAGCAGTTCCTACCGTCTCCAGCCCCAGCATTTT. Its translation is CASSSYRLQPQHF.

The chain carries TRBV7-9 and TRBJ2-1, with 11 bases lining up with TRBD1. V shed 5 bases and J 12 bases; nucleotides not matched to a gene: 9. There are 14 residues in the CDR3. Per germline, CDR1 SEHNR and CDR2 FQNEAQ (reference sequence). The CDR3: CASSVGQGGGRQFF. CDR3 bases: TGTGCCAGCAGCGTGGGACAGGGGGGAGGGCGGCAGTTCTTC. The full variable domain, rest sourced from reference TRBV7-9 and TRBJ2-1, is DTGVSQNPRHKITKRGQNVTFRCDPISEHNRLYWYRQTLGQGPEFLTYFQNEAQLEKSRLLSDRFSAERPKGSFSTLEIQRTEQGDSAMYLCASSVGQGGGRQFFGPGTRLTVL.

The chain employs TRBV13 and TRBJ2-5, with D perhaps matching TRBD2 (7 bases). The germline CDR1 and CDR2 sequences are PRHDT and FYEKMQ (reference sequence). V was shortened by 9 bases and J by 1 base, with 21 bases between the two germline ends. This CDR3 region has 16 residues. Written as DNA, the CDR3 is TGTGCCAGTGGCCCCTTGGGGGCGGGAGCCCAAGAGACCCAGTACTTC. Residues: CASGPLGAGAQETQYF.

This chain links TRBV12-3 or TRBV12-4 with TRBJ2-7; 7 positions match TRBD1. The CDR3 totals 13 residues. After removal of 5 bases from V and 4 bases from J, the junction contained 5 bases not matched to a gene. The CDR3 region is CASSRAGGYEQYF. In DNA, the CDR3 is TGTGCCAGCAGTCGGGCAGGGGGTTACGAGCAGTACTTC.

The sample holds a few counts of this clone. This CDR3 is CASSSRLAGEETYEQYF. CDR3 in DNA: TGTGCCAGCAGCTCCCGGCTAGCGGGAGAAGAGACCTACGAGCAGTACTTC. The chain carries TRBV7-2 and TRBJ2-7; 10 bases line up with TRBD2. The CDR3 is made up of 17 amino acids. The V gene end was trimmed by 4 bases and the J gene end by 2 bases; junction bases not matched to a gene: 11. CDR1 SGHTA and CDR2 FQGNSA come from the germline V gene.